The rows below give T cell receptor beta chains drawn from one sample of a study of T cell repertoires in aging, cancer and after chemotherapy. Via MiXCR, TCRdb re-called the multiplex PCR reads, giving one row per CDR3 protein. The sample carries roughly 10,000 distinct CDR3 sequences, less than 30% recorded once. Sequencing was performed on blood. These receptors were obtained from a human donor in good health. The CDR3 runs from the conserved cysteine through the conserved F or W. Fields, in order: V gene, clone size, J gene, CDR3 protein. Expanded clones are given a class, and other clones once, few, many or no size at all.

TRBV6-4,few,TRBJ2-1,CASSDGSVGEQFF
TRBV7-9,few,TRBJ2-5,CAPRILADQETQYF
TRBV6-1,.,TRBJ1-3,CAINPIGTGGPSRNTIYF
TRBV6-2/TRBV6-3,few,TRBJ2-7,CASSLGRSYEQYF
TRBV2,once,TRBJ2-7,CASSEAERTRYEQYF
TRBV6-1,few,TRBJ1-5,CASWAGGEGEVSNQPQHF
TRBV12-3/TRBV12-4,.,.,CASSQGQVDEQFF
TRBV20-1,few,TRBJ2-7,CSAADQTGYYEQYF
TRBV6-1,medium-sized,TRBJ1-6,CASRVTGLGSPLHF
TRBV7-2,medium-sized,TRBJ2-7,CASSQTSGSLYEQYF
TRBV20-1,.,TRBJ2-5,CSARRAGGQETQYF
TRBV29-1,medium-sized,TRBJ2-7,CSAGQGWNYEQYF
TRBV2,.,TRBJ2-1,CASRGGIGNEQFF
TRBV5-5,few,TRBJ1-4,CASSLRLGNEKLFF
TRBV4-1,.,TRBJ2-2,CASSHPGPNTGELFF
TRBV11-2,few,TRBJ2-3,CASSSLMWEGTDTQYF
TRBV7-9,.,TRBJ2-7,CASSPAGGLALDEQYF
TRBV5-4,.,TRBJ2-1,CASERVFGTGGKFF
TRBV6-1,medium-sized,TRBJ2-7,CASNSGESSYEQYF
TRBV20-1,few,TRBJ2-7,CSARDFGLAGGGGSYEQYF
TRBV5-6,.,TRBJ1-4,CASSWTGATNEKLFF
TRBV12-3/TRBV12-4,.,TRBJ2-5,CASGRSGEETQYF
TRBV30,.,TRBJ1-1,CAWSEAAEAFF
TRBV19,medium-sized,TRBJ2-3,CASSRSYSGSSADTQYF
TRBV20-1,.,TRBJ2-3,CSARDMGQFHTQYF
TRBV6-4,few,TRBJ2-3,CASSVTSGSTDTQYF
TRBV13,.,TRBJ2-3,CASSLETGGTSTDTQYF
TRBV27,.,TRBJ2-5,CASSLSPEETQYF
TRBV18,.,TRBJ2-3,CASSPGTDTQYF
TRBV20-1,.,TRBJ2-7,CSATSRRAGTAYEQYF
TRBV6-4,.,TRBJ2-2,CASSPGADTGELFF
TRBV6-5,medium-sized,TRBJ2-7,CASSYSTSGYEQYF
TRBV28,.,TRBJ2-3,CASIPGTGATDTQYF
TRBV20-1,.,TRBJ2-3,CSARVAGGTDTQYF
TRBV20-1,medium-sized,TRBJ1-2,CSARGRGVNYGYTF
TRBV19,medium-sized,TRBJ2-7,CASSIVGSYEQYF
TRBV5-4,.,TRBJ2-2,CASSFSGSGVTGELFF
TRBV7-3,few,TRBJ2-7,CASSPGQGAYEQYF
TRBV18,few,TRBJ2-7,CASSPPWSQTGRPHEQYF
TRBV10-1,.,TRBJ2-3,CASSESPESTDTQYF
TRBV11-2,few,TRBJ2-1,CASRGTSGARPSYNEQFF
TRBV6-5,.,TRBJ1-5,CASSYLWEAWTVQSYSNQPQHF
TRBV24-1,few,TRBJ2-5,CATSETQYF
TRBV27,few,TRBJ2-7,CASSSTDNTYEQYF
TRBV20-1,few,TRBJ1-2,CSAPGRARGYTF
TRBV7-9,.,TRBJ2-1,CASSPAGTSLVEQFF
TRBV10-3,.,TRBJ2-1,CAISEQGDSYNEQFF
TRBV20-1,.,TRBJ2-1,CSAREFEGTISEQFF
TRBV7-9,few,TRBJ2-7,CASSTTDRSPPRVTF
TRBV6-1,.,TRBJ2-5,CASSEARGQWETQYF
TRBV7-2,.,TRBJ2-1,CASSPRTGEGNEQFF
TRBV28,.,TRBJ2-1,CASSSPRGASSYNEQFF
TRBV24-1,.,TRBJ2-1,CATSDPGTSGSGNEQFF
TRBV29-1,.,TRBJ2-7,CSVVRQGANEQYF